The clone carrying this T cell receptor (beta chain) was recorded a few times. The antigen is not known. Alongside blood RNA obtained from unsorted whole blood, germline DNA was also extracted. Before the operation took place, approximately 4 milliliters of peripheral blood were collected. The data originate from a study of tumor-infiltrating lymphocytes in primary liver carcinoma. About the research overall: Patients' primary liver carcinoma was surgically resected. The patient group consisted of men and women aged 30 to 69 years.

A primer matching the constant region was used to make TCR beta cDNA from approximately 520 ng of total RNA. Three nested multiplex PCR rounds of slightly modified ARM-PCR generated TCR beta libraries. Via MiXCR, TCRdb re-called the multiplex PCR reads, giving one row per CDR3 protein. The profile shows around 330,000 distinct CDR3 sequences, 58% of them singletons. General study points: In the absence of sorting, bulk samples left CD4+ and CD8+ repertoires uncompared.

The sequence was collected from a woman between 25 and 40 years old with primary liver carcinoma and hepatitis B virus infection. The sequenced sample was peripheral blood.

The CDR3 sequence is CAWSGRPGGPREAFF. CDR3 sequence (DNA): TGTGCCTGGAGTGGGCGGCCGGGGGGACCCCGTGAAGCTTTCTTT. The V call is TRBV30, the J call TRBJ1-1; D may be TRBD1 (5 bases). V dropped 1 base and J dropped 7 bases, with 19 bases sitting between them. CDR1 is GTSNPN, CDR2 SVGIG, per germline (reference sequence). The CDR3 sequence is 15 residues long.